Listed here are 13 T cell receptor beta chains from one sample, sequenced in a study of identical twins. Using its own MiXCR run on the 5' RACE reads, TCRdb lists one record per CDR3 protein. The sample shows about 200,000 distinct CDR3 sequences, 6.5% to 8.5% of them seen only once. Another study also made use of these data, one on yellow fever vaccine responses in identical twins.

The sequencing sample was made of memory (CD45RO+) T cells sorted from blood. These receptors all stem from a young woman in good health.

The CDR3 protein is CSVPGVTGELFF. CDR3 bases: TGCAGCGTTCCCGGAGTAACCGGGGAGCTGTTTTTT. This chain joins TRBV29-1 and TRBJ2-2; D uncertain. The CDR3 is 12 residues long. The V and J ends lost 5 bases and 5 bases respectively, with 9 bases between them. The germline V gene encodes CDR1 SQVTM and CDR2 ANQGSEA.

This clonotype has more than one count but fewer than ten. This chain joins TRBV9 and TRBJ2-4; no clear D gene. Looked up from germline, CDR1 is SGDLS and CDR2 is YYNGEE. V lost 0 bases to trimming and J lost 0 bases, with 4 bases between them. The CDR3 sequence is 14 residues long. CDR3 loop: CASSVGVAKNIQYF. CDR3 coding DNA: TGTGCCAGCAGCGTAGGGGTAGCCAAAAACATTCAGTACTTC.

This clonotype came up many times. The chain combines TRBV10-3 with TRBJ2-5; 11 nucleotides agree with TRBD2. With V trimmed by 6 bases and J by 3 bases, 6 bases remained unmatched. Per germline, CDR1 ENHRY and CDR2 SYGVKD. The CDR3 loop spans 15 amino acids. CDR3 DNA sequence: TGTGCCATCAGCGGGACTAGCGGTACTAAAGAGACCCAGTACTTC. Translated: CAISGTSGTKETQYF.

This clonotype came up many times. This sequence joins TRBV29-1 and TRBJ1-1; D is ambiguous. The V end lost 7 bases, the J end lost 1 base, and 10 bases lay between the germline ends. CDR3 length: 12 amino acids. Germline V gives CDR1 SQVTM, CDR2 ANQGSEA. The DNA of the CDR3 is TGCAGCGCCAAGTACGCGAACACTGAAGCTTTCTTT. Its translation is CSAKYANTEAFF.

This clonotype was detected many times. The chain carries TRBV29-1 and TRBJ2-3, with 14 bases fitting TRBD2. Germline CDR1 SQVTM, CDR2 ANQGSEA. Trimming at V came to 6 bases and at J to 2 bases, leaving 10 bases not matched to a gene. The CDR3 extends over 17 amino acids. The CDR3 reads CSVGTSGGGMPTDTQYF. In nucleotides, the CDR3 is TGCAGCGTGGGGACTAGCGGGGGTGGTATGCCCACAGATACGCAGTATTTT.

This clonotype was detected a few times. The chain employs TRBV7-3 and TRBJ2-1; D ambiguous. The germline gives CDR1 SGHTA, CDR2 FQGTGA. The CDR3 extends over 14 amino acids. The V end lost 3 bases, the J end lost 7 bases, and 13 bases lay between the germline ends. The DNA of the CDR3 is TGTGCCAGCAGCTTGACGTGGGGAAATAATGAGCAGTTCTTC. It is translated as CASSLTWGNNEQFF.

A few counts support this clonotype. The chain has TRBV2 and TRBJ2-3; D not resolved. The CDR3 consists of 11 residues. Deletions cut 5 bases from V and 6 bases from J, with 6 bases between. The V gene's germline CDR1 is SNHLY and CDR2 FYNNEI. CDR3 protein: CASSRRDTQYF. The CDR3 coding sequence is TGTGCCAGCAGTAGACGGGATACGCAGTATTTT.

The sample holds many counts of this clonotype. This chain joins TRBV27 and TRBJ1-6, with D unclear. This CDR3 is built from 12 residues. The V and J ends lost 0 bases and 6 bases respectively, with 0 bases between them. Germline values: CDR1 MNHEY, CDR2 SMNVEV (reference sequence). This chain's CDR3 is CASSLSNSPLHF. CDR3 DNA: TGTGCCAGCAGTTTATCTAATTCACCCCTCCACTTT.

V is TRBV27 and J is TRBJ2-7, with a possible D match to TRBD2 (6 bases). This CDR3 is 16 amino acids long. Germline CDR1 reads MNHEY; CDR2 reads SMNVEV (reference sequence). V shed 8 bases and J shed 2 bases, with 22 bases lying between them. CDR3 protein: CASRFDVGGPPYEQYF. CDR3 in DNA: TGTGCCAGCCGGTTTGACGTCGGGGGTCCCCCCTACGAGCAGTACTTC.

There are many counts of this clonotype. This chain uses TRBV20-1 with TRBJ2-5; 8 positions match TRBD1. This CDR3 is 16 amino acids long. Germline values: CDR1 DFQATT, CDR2 SNEGSKA (reference sequence). J lost 5 bases, V lost 3 bases, and 14 bases had no gene match. The CDR3 bases are TGCAGTGCTAGGAAGGGGATAAGACAGGGGACGGAGACCCAGTACTTC. This gives the protein CSARKGIRQGTETQYF.

This clonotype has more than one count but fewer than ten. The chain joins TRBV28 to TRBJ2-1; the match to TRBD2 covers 8 bases. CDR3 length equals 15 residues. Germline V gene data show CDR1 as MDHEN and CDR2 as SYDVKM. V shed 5 bases, J shed 2 bases, and the junction held 5 bases outside the gene matches. Here the CDR3 reads CASSTAGVPYNEQFF. The CDR3 region has the DNA TGTGCCAGCAGTACAGCGGGAGTCCCCTACAATGAGCAGTTCTTC.

This clonotype appeared many times. This chain links TRBV10-1 with TRBJ2-5; 7 bases match TRBD1. The V and J ends lost 3 bases and 5 bases, in that order; junction bases with no gene match: 9. This CDR3 region has 15 residues. CDR1 and CDR2 (germline): WNHNN, SYGVQD (reference sequence). This CDR3 is CASSEGGRQGETQYF. CDR3 DNA: TGCGCCAGCAGTGAAGGAGGACGACAGGGCGAGACCCAGTACTTC.

This clonotype was recorded at least ten times. V gene TRBV4-1 combines with J gene TRBJ2-1; D uncertain. V was trimmed by 1 base and J by 7 bases, leaving 20 bases between them. Germline CDR1 and CDR2: MGHRA and YSYEKL. The CDR3 runs 17 residues. Here the CDR3 DNA reads TGCGCCAGCAGCCAAGTTGGGCAGGCCATACATTTTAATGAGCAGTTCTTC. Its translation is CASSQVGQAIHFNEQFF.